Below are 21 T cell receptor beta chains sequenced from a single sample in a study of CD4+ T cells in melanoma. The assay was immunoSEQ multiplex PCR, and TCRdb's table has in-frame clones only and misses some. Among some 15,000 clones, 63% were seen once, and the ten largest hold around a sixth. The sample was cells from a culture (not recorded whether cultured in vitro). Every receptor here comes from a human donor with melanoma.

This clone was counted between two and nine times. The chain couples TRBV19 to TRBJ1-2; tentative D call: TRBD1 (6 bases). Between the trimmed V and J ends, which lost 1 base and 3 bases, there was a span of 9 bases. Per germline, CDR1 LNHDA and CDR2 SQIVND (reference sequence). CDR3 length: 14 residues. CDR3 coding DNA: TGTGCCAGTAGTATAGGAACAGGGTACTATGGCTACACCTTC. This encodes CASSIGTGYYGYTF.

This chain joins TRBV4-1 and TRBJ2-3; 7 bases align to TRBD1. The germline gives CDR1 MGHRA, CDR2 YSYEKL. This CDR3 has 15 residues. J lost 9 bases, V lost 1 base, and 10 bases had no gene match. The CDR3 DNA sequence: TGCGCCAGCAGCCAAGGGCTGACAGGGCTGTCCACGCAGTATTTT. Amino acid sequence: CASSQGLTGLSTQYF.

The chain joins TRBV5-1 to TRBJ2-5; TRBD1 or TRBD2 may be the D gene (7 bases each). This CDR3 spans 17 amino acids. The germline gives CDR1 SGHRS, CDR2 YFSETQ. Deletions cut 2 bases from V and 0 bases from J, with 17 bases between. CDR3 sequence reads: CASSFGGDSGDQETQYF. CDR3 DNA sequence: TGCGCCAGCAGCTTCGGAGGGGACAGCGGGGACCAAGAGACCCAGTACTTC.

The sample holds a few counts of this clone. V and J are TRBV19 and TRBJ1-2, with a tentative D call TRBD1 (6 bases). V was clipped by 6 bases and J by 6 bases, with 8 bases between them. The CDR3 loop spans 11 amino acids. Germline V gene lookup returns CDR1 LNHDA and CDR2 SQIVND (reference sequence). DNA of the CDR3: TGTGCCAGTAGCTCAGGGGATGGCTACACCTTC. Its translation is CASSSGDGYTF. Supplemented by reference TRBV19 and TRBJ1-2, the full variable domain reads DGGITQSPKYLFRKEGQNVTLSCEQNLNHDAMYWYRQDPGQGLRLIYYSQIVNDFQKGDIAEGYSVSREKKESFPLTVTSAQKNPTAFYLCASSSGDGYTFGSGTRLTVV.

The chain uses TRBV18 and TRBJ2-5; D is uncertain. Deletions cut 0 bases from V and 5 bases from J, with 7 bases between. CDR3 length equals 13 residues. Germline V gene data show CDR1 as KGHSH and CDR2 as LQKENI. CDR3 protein: CASSPPDSETQYF. The CDR3, as DNA: TGTGCCAGCTCACCACCGGATTCTGAGACCCAGTACTTC.

J is TRBJ2-7 and V is TRBV7-8; 7 bases are a match to TRBD2. Trimming at V came to 5 bases and at J to 1 base, leaving 2 bases not matched to a gene. CDR3 size: 13 residues. Germline CDR1 is SGHVS and CDR2 is FQNEAQ. CDR3 protein: CASSVGLSYEQYF. In DNA, the CDR3 is TGTGCCAGCAGCGTGGGACTATCCTACGAGCAGTACTTC.

This sequence joins TRBV27 and TRBJ2-5; D might be TRBD1 (7 bases). CDR3 length: 18 amino acids. Germline V CDR1 and CDR2: MNHEY, SMNVEV (reference sequence). Trimming removed 2 bases from V and 1 base from J, with 20 bases in between. The chain's CDR3 is CASSLRGRQGGFQETQYF. CDR3 sequence (DNA): TGTGCCAGCAGTTTAAGAGGGCGACAGGGAGGCTTCCAAGAGACCCAGTACTTC.

V gene TRBV10-1 combines with J gene TRBJ2-1; D uncertain. The CDR3 totals 9 residues. V was trimmed by 8 bases and J by 10 bases, leaving 6 bases between them. CDR1 is WNHNN and CDR2 is SYGVQD in the germline V gene (reference sequence). The chain's CDR3 is CASGQEQFF. CDR3 nucleotide sequence: TGCGCCAGCGGGCAGGAGCAGTTCTTC.

This rearrangement joins TRBV5-5 to TRBJ1-1; the D gene is possibly TRBD1 (5 bases). Germline CDR1 and CDR2: SGHKS and YYEKEE (reference sequence). V was trimmed by 3 bases and J by 6 bases, leaving 24 bases between them. The CDR3 runs 17 residues. CDR3 sequence: CASSWGAVVGGNAEAFF. CDR3 in DNA: TGTGCCAGCAGCTGGGGTGCGGTTGTTGGGGGGAATGCTGAAGCTTTCTTT.

This clone is a singleton in its sample. One end of the junction does not line up with germline, which may come from a read error. V usage is TRBV7-7 and J usage is TRBJ2-3, with 7 nucleotides matching TRBD1. The germline V gene has CDR1 SSHAT and CDR2 FNYEAQ (reference sequence). The CDR3 length is 15 residues. The CDR3 region is CASSVGTVSTDTQYF. The CDR3 DNA follows: TGTGCTAGCAGCGTCGGGACAGTTAGCACAGATACGCAGTATTTT.

The chain employs TRBV6-6 and TRBJ2-5, with a tentative D call TRBD2 (7 bases). The CDR3 sequence is 15 residues long. Germline V gene data show CDR1 as MNHNY and CDR2 as SVGAGI (reference sequence). The ends were cut back, 2 bases at V and 2 bases at J, with 12 bases in the middle. The CDR3 reads CASSYGGGQQETQYF. The DNA for the CDR3 is TGTGCCAGCAGTTACGGGGGGGGGCAGCAAGAGACCCAGTACTTC.

This rearrangement joins TRBV11-3 to TRBJ2-7, with a tentative D call TRBD1 (6 bases). Trimming took 4 bases from V and 6 from J, leaving 10 bases between them. The CDR3 is made up of 12 amino acids. Germline V lookup: CDR1 SGHNT, CDR2 YENEEA. DNA of the CDR3: TGTGCCAGCAGCTATCAGACAGGCGAGCAGTACTTC. Translation: CASSYQTGEQYF.

This rearrangement joins TRBV6-5 to TRBJ2-7; D ambiguous. Trimming left V 5 bases short and J 12 bases short, with 14 bases between. Germline CDR1 reads MNHEY; CDR2 reads SVGAGI. The CDR3 length is 11 residues. The CDR3 nucleotides are TGTGCCAGCAGTCAATCGGCGTTTCGGTACTTC. Protein product: CASSQSAFRYF.

The V call is TRBV7-2, the J call TRBJ1-3; 9 positions agree with TRBD1. Per the germline V gene, CDR1 is SGHTA and CDR2 is FQGNSA. V shed 5 bases, J shed 2 bases, and the junction held 4 bases outside the gene matches. This CDR3 spans 15 amino acids. The CDR3 sequence is CASSPWTGAGNTIYF. CDR3 nucleotide sequence: TGTGCCAGCAGCCCCTGGACAGGGGCTGGAAACACCATATATTTT.

The chain recombines TRBV29-1 with TRBJ1-5; a weak D match, TRBD1 (6 bases). This CDR3 spans 15 amino acids. Germline CDR1 is SQVTM and CDR2 is ANQGSEA. Deletions cut 4 bases from V and 6 bases from J, with 19 bases between. DNA for the CDR3: TGCAGCGTTGCAAACATTGGGGGCGAAGGTCAGCCCCAGCATTTT. Amino acids: CSVANIGGEGQPQHF. Together with reference TRBV29-1 and TRBJ1-5, the CDR3 gives the full variable domain: SAVISQKPSRDICQRGTSLTIQCQVDSQVTMMFWYRQQPGQSLTLIATANQGSEATYESGFVIDKFPISRPNLTFSTLTVSNMSPEDSSIYLCSVANIGGEGQPQHFGDGTRLSIL.

In its sample, this clone was seen a few times. The J gene is TRBJ1-2, the V gene TRBV25-1; D remains unclear. Looked up from germline, CDR1 is MGHDK and CDR2 is SYGVNS. With 5 bases removed from V and 5 bases from J, the gap between germline ends came to 9 bases. The CDR3 runs to 12 residues. CDR3 DNA: TGTGCCAGCAGTCAGCTGGGTTATGGCTACACCTTC. Translating gives CASSQLGYGYTF.

This rearrangement joins TRBV30 to TRBJ1-6, with 9 bases aligning to TRBD1. Germline assignment: CDR1 GTSNPN and CDR2 SVGIG (reference sequence). This CDR3 has 14 residues. V trimming: 6 bases; J trimming: 9 bases; junction bases outside the gene matches: 9. The CDR3 reads CACPTGGVSSPLHF. In DNA form, the CDR3 reads TGTGCCTGCCCGACAGGGGGTGTCAGTTCACCCCTCCACTTT.

The chain combines TRBV11-1 with TRBJ2-3, with TRBD2 identical over 8 bases. V shed 5 bases and J 2 bases; nucleotides not matched to a gene: 6. The CDR3 is 15 residues long. CDR1 and CDR2 from the germline V gene are SGHAT and FQDESV (reference sequence). CDR3 region: CASSLLAGPTDTQYF. CDR3 nucleotides: TGTGCCAGCAGCCTCCTAGCGGGCCCCACAGATACGCAGTATTTT.

Details on this clone: The same CDR3 can be traced to other DNA sequences in this sample. The chain carries TRBV5-6 and TRBJ1-1; 7 bases match TRBD1. Germline V CDR1 and CDR2: SGHDT, YYEEEE. The length of the CDR3 is 14 residues. J lost 4 bases, V lost 0 bases, and 3 bases had no gene match. The CDR3 DNA follows: TGTGCCAGCAGCTTGGCAGGGGGAGTCACTGAAGCTTTCTTT. Its translation is CASSLAGGVTEAFF.

This clone has just a few counts. This chain links TRBV19 with TRBJ1-2, with D maybe TRBD1 (5 bases). V lost 1 base, J lost 4 bases, and 13 bases lay in between. The CDR3 consists of 15 residues. Germline assignment: CDR1 LNHDA and CDR2 SQIVND (reference sequence). CDR3 in amino acids: CASSIGDRRGYGYTF. Written as DNA, the CDR3 is TGTGCCAGTAGTATAGGGGACCGGCGAGGCTATGGCTACACCTTC.

This sequence joins TRBV18 and TRBJ1-1; TRBD1 matches 7 bases. Germline values: CDR1 KGHSH, CDR2 LQKENI. With V trimmed by 0 bases and J by 4 bases, 5 bases remained unmatched. This CDR3 has 15 amino acids. CDR3 loop: CASSPPTGVSTEAFF. The CDR3 DNA is TGTGCCAGCTCACCACCCACAGGGGTAAGCACTGAAGCTTTCTTT.